This TCR beta chain was recorded in a study of blood T cell repertoires in COVID-19. Study background: The cDNA or gDNA used as material had been derived from T cells, B-cell-depleted T cells, or PBMCs.

In germline, CDR1 is MNHEY, CDR2 SVGAGI. The ends lost 3 bases at V and 9 bases at J; junction bases unmatched: 11. The CDR3 has 16 residues. In the study's own analysis: Estimates of nucleated cell counts were drawn from the amplification of reference gene primers. Libraries were prepared by immunoSEQ multiplex PCR; TCRdb keeps only in-frame clonotypes and omits some of them. V, J and clone size were drawn from that table, and D and trimming were deduced from the DNA. The table has about 110,000 clones, approximately 82% seen once; the top ten hold just over 4%. This TCR was recovered from a woman in her 70s with acute or convalescent COVID-19. This chain connects TRBV6-5 to TRBJ1-6, with 7 bases fitting TRBD1. The sequenced sample was peripheral blood. Written as DNA, the CDR3 is TGTGCCAGCAGTTATTCCTACGGACAGGCTACTTCACCCCTCCACTTT. It is translated as CASSYSYGQATSPLHF.